This is a list of T cell receptor beta chains from one sample in a study of blood T cell repertoires in COVID-19. Clones were read by immunoSEQ multiplex PCR, and TCRdb kept only the in-frame ones, dropping some. This sample has 110,000 to 150,000 clones; roughly 83% occur once, and the top ten carry 7% to 10%. The sample consisted of PBMCs or T cells enriched from blood (not recorded which). The receptors stem from a man aged 50 to 60 who had recovered from COVID-19. Each CDR3 is given with its conserved first and last residue. The D gene is left open where the match is weak. Clone sizes are given selectively: once, few, many, or a class where the clone is expanded.

V: TRBV3-1/TRBV3-2; size: .; D: TRBD1; CDR3: CASSQTQDRQETQYF
V: TRBV11-3; size: .; D: .; CDR3: CASSLGRAFSRDEQFF
V: TRBV3-1/TRBV3-2; size: few; D: TRBD1; CDR3: CASSRTGQGSSPLHF
V: TRBV10-1; size: .; D: .; CDR3: CASSLGQGPGNTIYF
V: TRBV5-6; size: .; D: TRBD1; CDR3: CASSLIAGALTGPSPLHF
V: TRBV18; size: .; D: TRBD1; CDR3: CASSRTGTGDGDTQYF
V: TRBV25-1; size: few; D: TRBD1; CDR3: CASSEGGTGYTEAFF
V: TRBV7-2; size: .; D: TRBD2; CDR3: CASSQAGGPADTQYF
V: TRBV4-1; size: .; D: TRBD2; CDR3: CASSGGGEETQYF
V: TRBV7-2; size: .; D: TRBD2; CDR3: CASSLVAGGGTDTQYF
V: TRBV21-1; size: .; D: .; CDR3: CASRQIQGSYEQYF
V: TRBV3-1/TRBV3-2; size: .; D: TRBD2; CDR3: CASSLAGAYEQYF
V: TRBV7-9; size: .; D: TRBD1; CDR3: CASSRGQGFRNGELFF
V: TRBV7-2; size: once; D: .; CDR3: CASSLSQALSSYEQYF
V: TRBV29-1; size: .; D: .; CDR3: CSVEDAGAGSPLHF
V: TRBV12-3/TRBV12-4; size: .; D: .; CDR3: CASSRQYNEQFF
V: TRBV19; size: .; D: TRBD1; CDR3: CASADTKTGVRETQYF
V: TRBV4-3; size: .; D: TRBD1; CDR3: CASSQVQAGQGLSGNTIYF
V: TRBV18; size: .; D: .; CDR3: CASSPDRTYGYTF
V: TRBV9; size: .; D: TRBD1; CDR3: CASSVAGTGVPEQFF
V: TRBV7-9; size: .; D: TRBD1; CDR3: CASSGEGDRTRGYGYTF
V: TRBV27; size: few; D: TRBD2; CDR3: CASSLLVRGGTGELFF
V: TRBV7-6; size: .; D: .; CDR3: CASTTVSTDTQYF
V: TRBV11-2; size: .; D: .; CDR3: CASSLRPGGGQETQYF
V: TRBV5-4; size: .; D: TRBD2; CDR3: CASSSSGGAVEQFF
V: TRBV30; size: .; D: .; CDR3: CAWKSGQKDEQYF
V: TRBV7-7; size: .; D: TRBD2; CDR3: CASSSASGGPNTQYF
V: TRBV4-1; size: once; D: .; CDR3: CASSQDEGVNNQPQHF
V: TRBV25-1; size: .; D: TRBD1; CDR3: CASSRLAGGVTDTQYF
V: TRBV7-2; size: .; D: .; CDR3: CASSSKLGGRRFMNTEAFF
V: TRBV3-1/TRBV3-2; size: .; D: .; CDR3: CASSQGGGTEAFF
V: TRBV7-8; size: .; D: .; CDR3: CASSRPRVGPSDSPLHF
V: TRBV5-4; size: .; D: .; CDR3: CASSSRTTSNTGELFF
V: TRBV13; size: .; D: .; CDR3: CASSSPNQPQHF
V: TRBV18; size: .; D: .; CDR3: CASSPPTGGETQYF
V: TRBV7-8; size: .; D: .; CDR3: CASSLEASPLRINEQFF
V: TRBV28; size: .; D: TRBD1; CDR3: CASSLQQGRQPQHF
V: TRBV6-2/TRBV6-3; size: few; D: TRBD1; CDR3: CASSYPTGGYQETQYF
V: TRBV29-1; size: .; D: TRBD2; CDR3: CSVEGLAGGFPYNEQFF
V: TRBV5-1; size: .; D: .; CDR3: CASSLIRPRTVNTEAFF
V: TRBV5-1; size: once; D: .; CDR3: CASSAYSGPPLGGYEQYF
V: TRBV20-1; size: .; D: TRBD1; CDR3: CSASRETGRDAFF
V: TRBV5-5; size: .; D: TRBD1; CDR3: CASSLYRDRGHDEQYF
V: TRBV28; size: .; D: TRBD1; CDR3: CASSETGGATFYGYTF
V: TRBV7-2; size: .; D: TRBD2; CDR3: CASSFPRGVEYF
V: TRBV19; size: .; D: .; CDR3: CASKERVNYGYTF
V: TRBV28; size: .; D: .; CDR3: CASSPSGAGNTIYF
V: TRBV7-9; size: .; D: .; CDR3: CASSPAASEGGDTDTQYF
V: TRBV30; size: once; D: TRBD2; CDR3: CAASGGWSNRTRRETQYF
V: TRBV27; size: .; D: .; CDR3: CASTPRGWQGYNSPLHF
V: TRBV27; size: .; D: TRBD1; CDR3: CASSFGTGNYGYTF
V: TRBV6-6; size: .; D: .; CDR3: CASRTGGTQETQYF
V: TRBV5-6; size: .; D: TRBD2; CDR3: CASSPLAQTSGATGELFF
V: TRBV6-5; size: .; D: .; CDR3: CASKAFGGHTIYF
V: TRBV29-1; size: once; D: .; CDR3: CSVRGTSGANVLTF